This TCR beta chain was recovered during a study of blood T cell repertoires in COVID-19. Study at large: Spain, Italy and the United States supplied samples that represented acute and convalescent COVID-19.

This clone was seen a few times. This CDR3 is built from 14 residues. The V end lost 0 bases, the J end lost 7 bases, and 10 bases lay between the germline ends. Germline V gene sequence: CDR1 SGDLS, CDR2 YYNGEE. Assay used: immunoSEQ multiplex PCR; TCRdb lists only in-frame clones, some missing. The sample shows about 140,000 clones, around 84% of them seen only once. Sequencing was performed on peripheral blood. The source of this sequence is a human donor in a cohort sampled during active COVID-19. J is TRBJ2-2 and V is TRBV9; the D gene is possibly TRBD1 (5 bases). The CDR3 spells CASSVETGGGELFF. CDR3 sequence (DNA): TGTGCCAGCAGCGTAGAAACAGGCGGCGGGGAGCTGTTTTTT. Complete variable domain (other parts from reference TRBV9 and TRBJ2-2): DSGVTQTPKHLITATGQRVTLRCSPRSGDLSVYWYQQSLDQGLQFLIQYYNGEERAKGNILERFSAQQFPDLHSELNLSSLELGDSALYFCASSVETGGGELFFGEGSRLTVL.